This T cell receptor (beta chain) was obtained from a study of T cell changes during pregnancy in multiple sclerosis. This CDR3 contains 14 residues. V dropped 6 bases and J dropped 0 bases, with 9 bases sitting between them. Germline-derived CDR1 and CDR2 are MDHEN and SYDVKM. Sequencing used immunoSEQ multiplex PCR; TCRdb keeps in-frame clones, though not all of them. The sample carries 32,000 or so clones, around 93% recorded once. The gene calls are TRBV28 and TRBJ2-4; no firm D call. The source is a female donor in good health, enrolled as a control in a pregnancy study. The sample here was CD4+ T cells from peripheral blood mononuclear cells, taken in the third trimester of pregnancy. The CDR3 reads CASRWALAKNIQYF. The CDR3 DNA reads TGTGCCAGCAGGTGGGCTCTAGCCAAAAACATTCAGTACTTC.